Listed below are T cell receptor beta chains from one sample, sequenced in a study of technical replicates of blood from several donors. The data were produced by immunoSEQ multiplex PCR, yet TCRdb's version contains in-frame clones alone and is incomplete. The table has around 79,000 clones, 94% seen once. Sequencing used T cells isolated from PBMCs. The receptors shown here come from a human donor in good health. Both conserved end residues are part of each CDR3. Each record gives: J gene, D gene, V gene, clone size, CDR3 DNA, CDR3 protein. D genes are given only for firm matches. Only part of the rows carry a size: once, few, many, or a class if the clone is expanded.

>TRBJ1-3|NA|TRBV6-5|NA
TGTGCCAGCAGTTACGGTGACACGTGGGGAAACACCATATATTTT
CASSYGDTWGNTIYF
>TRBJ1-2|TRBD1|TRBV6-5|NA
TGTGCCAGCAGTTACGCACAGGGGGCGCGCGGCTACACCTTC
CASSYAQGARGYTF
>TRBJ2-4|TRBD2|TRBV29-1|NA
TGCAGGGGAGGACTAGCGGAGGGAGGCGTAGCCAAAAACATTCAGTACTTC
CRGGLAEGGVAKNIQYF
>TRBJ1-1|NA|TRBV27|NA
TGTGCCAGCAGTTCGGGACTCTTGATGGCTGAAGCTTTCTTT
CASSSGLLMAEAFF
>TRBJ2-7|NA|TRBV6-6|NA
TGTGCCAGCAGTCCGGGGGGCCCCTACGAGCAGTACTTC
CASSPGGPYEQYF
>TRBJ1-4|TRBD1|TRBV6-1|NA
TGTGCCAGCAATAGTCAGGGGGCGGGGGAAAAACTGTTTTTT
CASNSQGAGEKLFF
>TRBJ2-1|TRBD2|TRBV7-8|NA
TGTGCCAGCAGCTTAGGGACTAGCGGGCCTGAGCAGTTCTTC
CASSLGTSGPEQFF
>TRBJ2-7|NA|TRBV7-3|NA
TGTGCCAGCAGTTCTACCGGGGCCTACGAGCAGTACTTC
CASSSTGAYEQYF
>TRBJ2-2|NA|TRBV7-2|NA
TGTGCCAGCAGCTTACCAGGGGAAACCGGGGAGCTGTTTTTT
CASSLPGETGELFF
>TRBJ1-2|NA|TRBV6-1|NA
TGTGCCAGCAGTGAGAGTGGTCTCCCGGGAGCTAACTATGGCTACACCTTC
CASSESGLPGANYGYTF
>TRBJ2-7|NA|TRBV6-1|NA
TGTGCCAGCAGCCCTGACAACTCCTACGAGCAGTACTTC
CASSPDNSYEQYF
>TRBJ2-1|NA|TRBV2|NA
TGTGCCACCCCAAAGGAGAAGGGGTCCTACAATGAGCAGTTCTTC
CATPKEKGSYNEQFF
>TRBJ1-1|NA|TRBV25-1|NA
TGTGCCAGCAGTGAATTCGAGGAGGCTGAAGCTTTCTTT
CASSEFEEAEAFF
>TRBJ2-1|NA|TRBV9|NA
TGTGCCAGCAGCGTAGGTAGAGAGCAGTTCTTC
CASSVGREQFF
>TRBJ2-3|NA|TRBV15|NA
TGTGCCACCAGCAGAGCTACGGGAGTTACAGATACGCAGTATTTT
CATSRATGVTDTQYF
>TRBJ2-1|TRBD2|TRBV5-1|NA
TGCGCCAGCAGCTTGGCCGAGCGGGAGATATACAATGAGCAGTTCTTC
CASSLAEREIYNEQFF
>TRBJ2-3|TRBD1|TRBV29-1|NA
TGCAGCGTAGACCCCCAGGGGGCGATGAGGGATACGCAGTATTTT
CSVDPQGAMRDTQYF
>TRBJ2-6|TRBD2|TRBV30|NA
TGTGCCTGGAGTATTACAAGGACTAGCGGGAATTCTGGGGCCAACGTCCTGACTTTC
CAWSITRTSGNSGANVLTF
>TRBJ2-3|NA|TRBV5-4|once
TGTGCCAGCAGCCGATATAGCGCGGATACGCAGTATTTT
CASSRYSADTQYF
>TRBJ2-1|TRBD2|TRBV6-5|NA
TGTGCCAGCACCCTGACTAGCGGCCTCAATGAGCAGTTCTTC
CASTLTSGLNEQFF
>TRBJ2-7|TRBD1|TRBV30|NA
TGTGCCTGGAGTCTCCGGGACAGGGGGTTCTACGAGCAGTACTTC
CAWSLRDRGFYEQYF
>TRBJ2-1|NA|TRBV27|NA
TGTGCCAGCAGTTCCCGACAGTATACCTACAATGAGCAGTTCTTC
CASSSRQYTYNEQFF
>TRBJ2-7|TRBD2|TRBV19|NA
TGTGCCAGTAGTACCCGTATAGCGGGAGTTACCTACGAGCAGTACTTC
CASSTRIAGVTYEQYF
>TRBJ2-1|NA|TRBV5-4|NA
TGTGCCAGCAGCTTGGTGAGAAGCTCCTACAATGAGCAGTTCTTC
CASSLVRSSYNEQFF
>TRBJ2-7|NA|TRBV7-3|NA
TGTGCCAGCAGCTTAAACGGCGGGGCCTACGAGCAGTACTTC
CASSLNGGAYEQYF
>TRBJ1-1|NA|TRBV9|NA
TGTGCCAGCAGCGTAGAACCTGTGCCGGCTGAAGCTTTCTTT
CASSVEPVPAEAFF
>TRBJ1-1|NA|TRBV5-1|NA
TGCGCCAGCAGCCCCCGGGGGGGGGAGAACACTGAAGCTTTCTTT
CASSPRGGENTEAFF
>TRBJ2-3|TRBD2|TRBV9|NA
TGTGCCAGCAGCAGAAAGGAAGGACTAGCGAGGTTAGATACGCAGTATTTT
CASSRKEGLARLDTQYF
>TRBJ2-7|TRBD1|TRBV13|NA
TGTGCCAGCAGCTTAGGGACAGGGAACTACGAGCAGTACTTC
CASSLGTGNYEQYF